The 8 T cell receptor beta chains below were found in one sample sequenced in a study of blood T cells in healthy people across ages. For the second PCR, which ran for about 7 to 12 cycles, a sample-barcoded 5' primer and a J-beta primer mix were used. TCRdb fed the 5' RACE reads into MiXCR, producing one record per CDR3 protein. The profile covers a few hundred thousand distinct CDR3 sequences, with approximately 25% appearing a single time and 18% taken by the ten largest. Specimen: blood. These receptors all stem from a woman aged 65 to 85 in good health.

This chain uses TRBV29-1 with TRBJ2-4, with D maybe TRBD2 (5 bases). Germline values: CDR1 SQVTM, CDR2 ANQGSEA. V was pared by 6 bases and J by 0 bases, with 12 bases between. The CDR3 consists of 14 residues. The CDR3 spells CSVSTGVAKNIQYF. CDR3 DNA sequence: TGCAGCGTCTCAACCGGGGTAGCCAAAAACATTCAGTACTTC.

This clonotype occurred a few times. This chain links TRBV4-1 with TRBJ2-3, with a tentative D call TRBD1 (5 bases). V was shortened by 0 bases and J by 2 bases, with 9 bases between the two germline ends. The CDR3 loop spans 15 amino acids. Germline CDR1 MGHRA, CDR2 YSYEKL. The CDR3 coding sequence is TGCGCCAGCAGCCAAGATCCAGGGATCACAGATACGCAGTATTTT. Translating gives CASSQDPGITDTQYF.

The rearrangement joins TRBV4-3 to TRBJ2-2, with 8 bases lining up with TRBD2. Looked up from germline, CDR1 is LGHNA and CDR2 is YSLEER. The CDR3 totals 18 residues. After removal of 1 base from V and 5 bases from J, the junction contained 12 bases not matched to a gene. CDR3 DNA sequence: TGCGCCAGCAGCCAAGGCGGCTTTGGGCTAGCGGGTACCGGGGAGCTGTTTTTT. Translating it yields CASSQGGFGLAGTGELFF.

This chain joins TRBV5-1 and TRBJ1-2; 8 nucleotides agree with TRBD1. J gave up 4 bases and V 3 bases, and 5 bases lay outside the gene matches. This CDR3 is built from 14 residues. Germline V CDR1 and CDR2: SGHRS, YFSETQ. The CDR3 region is CASSYGQGSYGYTF. The CDR3 DNA follows: TGCGCCAGCAGCTATGGACAGGGCAGCTATGGCTACACCTTC.

The sample holds a few counts of this clonotype. The V gene is TRBV20-1, the J gene TRBJ2-5, with 12 bases aligning to TRBD2. The CDR3 consists of 15 residues. Germline V gene lookup returns CDR1 DFQATT and CDR2 SNEGSKA (reference sequence). V was clipped by 3 bases and J by 2 bases; unmatched bases: 4. The CDR3 loop reads CSASGLAGGQETQYF. The CDR3 bases are TGCAGTGCTAGTGGCCTAGCGGGGGGGCAAGAGACCCAGTACTTC.

This clonotype has at least ten counts. The chain links TRBV28 to TRBJ1-2, with 8 bases identical to TRBD1. The length of the CDR3 is 14 residues. The germline gives CDR1 MDHEN, CDR2 SYDVKM. With V trimmed by 7 bases and J by 4 bases, 8 bases remained unmatched. As DNA, the CDR3 is TGTGCCAGCACCATCAGGGGGCGCGGCTATGGCTACACCTTC. Translating gives CASTIRGRGYGYTF.

Worth noting for this clonotype: Its ends do not fully match the called genes, so a read error is possible. V is TRBV11-1 and J is TRBJ2-2; TRBD2 is a possible D gene (5 bases). Germline V gives CDR1 SGHAT, CDR2 FQDESV (reference sequence). This CDR3 comprises 17 residues. DNA for the CDR3: TGTGCCAGCAGCTTAGGGGTCTCATCGGCCAATACCGGGGTGCTGTTTTTT. Translated: CASSLGVSSANTGVLFF.

This chain connects TRBV7-3 to TRBJ1-6, with 7 bases identical to TRBD1. V was pared by 5 bases and J by 8 bases, with 6 bases of the junction left unmatched. This CDR3 has 14 residues. CDR1 is SGHTA, CDR2 FQGTGA, per germline. CDR3 in amino acids: CASSLTGEYSPLHF. For the CDR3, the DNA is TGTGCCAGCAGCCTCACAGGGGAATATTCACCCCTCCACTTT.